These 30 T cell receptor beta chains came from one sample sequenced in a study of cytomegalovirus exposure and HLA in healthy donors. TCRdb keeps only in-frame clones here, not all; method: immunoSEQ multiplex PCR. This sample has some 98,000 clones; roughly 90% occur once, and the top ten carry less than 7.5%. Sequenced material: PBMCs. The receptors were sampled from a man aged 18 to 29 in good health and CMV-seropositive.

The CDR3 DNA follows: TGTGCCAGCAGCCAGCTACTAGCGGGAGGGCCGGGCTCCTACAATGAGCAGTTCTTC. Translation gives CASSQLLAGGPGSYNEQFF. V gene TRBV4-2 combines with J gene TRBJ2-1; 13 nucleotides agree with TRBD2. V trimming: 3 bases; J trimming: 0 bases; junction bases outside the gene matches: 8. Germline values: CDR1 LGHNA, CDR2 YNFKEQ. The CDR3 length is 19 residues.

The chain links TRBV19 to TRBJ1-2; TRBD1 is a possible D gene (5 bases). Germline CDR1 is LNHDA and CDR2 is SQIVND (reference sequence). Trimming pared 4 bases from V and 5 bases from J, leaving 14 bases between. The CDR3 is 14 amino acids. This chain's CDR3 is CASSTVTGIYGYTF. The CDR3 DNA reads TGTGCCAGTAGTACTGTAACAGGAATATATGGCTACACCTTC.

V usage is TRBV4-2 and J usage is TRBJ1-3; the D is unclear. Germline V CDR1 and CDR2: LGHNA, YNFKEQ. The CDR3 is 16 amino acids. With 1 base removed from V and 4 bases from J, the gap between germline ends came to 14 bases. The DNA of the CDR3 is TGTGCCAGCAGCCAAGCCTCTCCGGCGGGGGGAAACACCATATATTTT. Translation gives CASSQASPAGGNTIYF.

DNA of the CDR3: TGTGCCAGCAGTAAGACTAGCGGGAGTCCAGATACGCAGTATTTT. It is translated as CASSKTSGSPDTQYF. The chain links TRBV13 to TRBJ2-3, with 12 bases matching TRBD2. With 6 bases clipped from V and 4 bases from J, the junction kept 5 bases outside the gene matches. The CDR3 has 15 amino acids. Germline assignment: CDR1 PRHDT and CDR2 FYEKMQ (reference sequence).

V usage is TRBV28 and J usage is TRBJ2-6; 9 bases align to TRBD2. The CDR3 is 16 residues long. Germline CDR1 MDHEN, CDR2 SYDVKM. V lost 6 bases, J lost 3 bases, and 6 bases stayed unmatched. The CDR3 DNA reads as TGTGCCAGCAGCATAGCGGGAGAATATGGGGCCAACGTCCTGACTTTC. It translates to CASSIAGEYGANVLTF.

This chain links TRBV7-2 with TRBJ2-1, with D possibly matching TRBD2 (6 bases). This CDR3 region has 13 residues. V dropped 5 bases and J dropped 9 bases, with 14 bases sitting between them. Per germline, CDR1 SGHTA and CDR2 FQGNSA. Written as DNA, the CDR3 is TGTGCCAGCAGCCAGCAAACTAGCACTGAGCAGTTCTTC. It codes for CASSQQTSTEQFF.

This chain joins TRBV4-3 and TRBJ1-6; D is ambiguous. Germline CDR1 and CDR2: LGHNA and YSLEER. The CDR3 length is 15 residues. Trimming shortened V by 1 base and J by 7 bases, and 11 bases separated the two germline ends. The CDR3: CASSQGSGSNSPLHF. CDR3 nucleotides: TGCGCCAGCAGCCAAGGATCCGGGTCGAATTCACCCCTCCACTTT.

This sequence joins TRBV27 and TRBJ1-2; perhaps TRBD1 as D (5 bases). Trimming stripped 3 bases from V and 6 bases from J, with 17 bases between. The germline V gene encodes CDR1 MNHEY and CDR2 SMNVEV (reference sequence). The CDR3 has 15 residues. CDR3 protein: CASSFGGAGFNGYTF. CDR3 DNA sequence: TGTGCCAGCAGTTTCGGTGGGGCAGGGTTTAATGGCTACACCTTC.

A single count supports this clone. CDR3 bases: TGTGCCACCAGCAGAGGGCGGCCCACCGGGGAGACCCAGTACTTC. Translation: CATSRGRPTGETQYF. The V call is TRBV15, the J call TRBJ2-5; D ambiguous. The ends were cut back, 1 base at V and 5 bases at J, with 14 bases in the middle. Germline values: CDR1 LNHNV, CDR2 YYDKDF (reference sequence). The CDR3 spans 15 residues.

This chain uses TRBV7-8 with TRBJ2-2; 15 nucleotides match TRBD2. This CDR3 region has 18 residues. The ends lost 2 bases at V and 7 bases at J; junction bases unmatched: 8. Looked up from germline, CDR1 is SGHVS and CDR2 is FQNEAQ. As DNA, the CDR3 is TGTGCCAGCAGCTTAAGGCCCGGGACTAGCGGGGGGTACGGGGAGCTGTTTTTT. It specifies CASSLRPGTSGGYGELFF.

This sequence joins TRBV5-4 and TRBJ2-7; D is possibly TRBD2 (5 bases). V lost 0 bases, J lost 6 bases, and 10 bases lay in between. The germline gives CDR1 SGHNT, CDR2 YYREEE (reference sequence). There are 13 residues in the CDR3. CDR3: CASSLVGSGEQYF. CDR3 nucleotides: TGTGCCAGCAGCTTGGTGGGAAGCGGCGAGCAGTACTTC.

CDR3: CASSDRAIDGNQPQHF. The DNA for the CDR3 is TGTGCCAGCAGTGACAGGGCCATTGACGGCAATCAGCCCCAGCATTTT. The chain links TRBV27 to TRBJ1-5, with TRBD1 matching over 7 bases. Trimming took 5 bases from V and 2 from J; bases not matched to a gene: 9. CDR3 size: 16 residues. The germline gives CDR1 MNHEY, CDR2 SMNVEV (reference sequence).

The chain recombines TRBV19 with TRBJ1-5, with D unresolved. Per germline, CDR1 LNHDA and CDR2 SQIVND (reference sequence). This CDR3 is 15 amino acids long. The germline V and J ends were trimmed by 3 bases and 1 base, with 10 bases remaining between them. CDR3 sequence reads: CASSISEYSNQPQHF. In DNA form, the CDR3 reads TGTGCCAGTAGTATTTCCGAGTACAGCAATCAGCCCCAGCATTTT.

J is TRBJ1-5 and V is TRBV9; the match to TRBD1 covers 9 bases. The germline gives CDR1 SGDLS, CDR2 YYNGEE. The CDR3 totals 18 residues. V lost 3 bases and J lost 5; bases outside the gene matches: 15. Written as DNA, the CDR3 is TGTGCCAGCAGCGGACTGCCGAACAGGGGGCGGTTAGATCAGCCCCAGCATTTT. This gives the protein CASSGLPNRGRLDQPQHF.

The rearrangement links TRBV7-2 to TRBJ1-2, with D perhaps matching TRBD1 (5 bases). CDR1 SGHTA and CDR2 FQGNSA come from the germline V gene. Trimming pared 3 bases from V and 8 bases from J, leaving 13 bases between. There are 13 residues in the CDR3. The CDR3 bases are TGTGCCAGCAGCTTGGACAAGCAGATGGGCTACACCTTC. It translates to CASSLDKQMGYTF.

V and J are TRBV29-1 and TRBJ2-1, with a weak D call TRBD2 (5 bases). The V gene lost 6 bases and the J gene lost 3 bases, with 6 bases spanning the gap. Germline V gene lookup returns CDR1 SQVTM and CDR2 ANQGSEA. This CDR3 spans 11 amino acids. The CDR3 bases are TGCAGCGTCGGGGACTACAATGAGCAGTTCTTC. Encoded protein: CSVGDYNEQFF.

This clone was seen once. The genes are TRBV7-6 and TRBJ2-1; the match to TRBD2 covers 8 bases. V dropped 1 base and J dropped 8; count of bases not matched to a gene: 10. Looked up from germline, CDR1 is SGHVS and CDR2 is FNYEAQ. The CDR3 extends over 16 amino acids. CDR3 coding DNA: TGTGCCAGCAGCTTAGAGCCGGGACTAGGGGCTGATGAGCAGTTCTTC. Protein product: CASSLEPGLGADEQFF.

The chain uses TRBV27 and TRBJ1-5; D perhaps matches TRBD1 (6 bases). Germline V gene sequence: CDR1 MNHEY, CDR2 SMNVEV (reference sequence). This CDR3 has 13 residues. Trimming removed 11 bases at V and 0 bases at J, with 11 bases between. CDR3 amino acids: CASGTLSNQPQHF. The CDR3 DNA is TGTGCCTCCGGGACACTTAGCAATCAGCCCCAGCATTTT.

The chain combines TRBV19 with TRBJ2-3, with TRBD2 matching 9 bases. The CDR3 has 13 amino acids. With V trimmed by 8 bases and J by 6 bases, 6 bases remained unmatched. CDR1 and CDR2 from the germline V gene are LNHDA and SQIVND (reference sequence). CDR3 protein: CASWSSGSDTQYF. The CDR3 DNA reads as TGTGCCAGTTGGAGTAGCGGGAGTGATACGCAGTATTTT.

The chain joins TRBV19 to TRBJ2-1, with 12 positions matching TRBD2. The CDR3 contains 17 residues. The germline gives CDR1 LNHDA, CDR2 SQIVND (reference sequence). The junction had 7 bases not matched to a gene; V was cut back by 4 bases and J by 3 bases. The CDR3 sequence: CASSTGLAGTLYNEQFF. DNA for the CDR3: TGTGCCAGTAGTACAGGACTAGCGGGAACGCTCTACAATGAGCAGTTCTTC.

CDR3 in DNA: TGTGCCAGCAGTTTTACGGGAGGACAGTTAGGGCCAGATACGCAGTATTTT. Translation: CASSFTGGQLGPDTQYF. This chain links TRBV27 with TRBJ2-3; D perhaps matches TRBD2 (7 bases). Germline V lookup: CDR1 MNHEY, CDR2 SMNVEV (reference sequence). V lost 3 bases, J lost 4 bases, and 20 bases lay in between. The CDR3 extends over 17 amino acids.

CDR3: CASSWGSGGAHNEQFF. Written as DNA, the CDR3 is TGTGCCAGCAGTTGGGGAAGCGGGGGGGCCCACAATGAGCAGTTCTTC. The chain is built from TRBV6-5 and TRBJ2-1; 10 bases align to TRBD2. Per germline, CDR1 MNHEY and CDR2 SVGAGI. The CDR3 length is 16 residues. Trimming at V came to 4 bases and at J to 5 bases, leaving 8 bases not matched to a gene.

The chain combines TRBV19 with TRBJ1-2, with D perhaps matching TRBD1 (6 bases). V was pared by 3 bases and J by 4 bases, with 9 bases between. CDR3 length: 13 residues. From germline, CDR1 is LNHDA and CDR2 SQIVND (reference sequence). Here the CDR3 DNA reads TGTGCCAGTAGTATGGACAGAGGCTATGGCTACACCTTC. Amino acid sequence: CASSMDRGYGYTF. The full variable domain, completed using reference TRBV19 and TRBJ1-2, is DGGITQSPKYLFRKEGQNVTLSCEQNLNHDAMYWYRQDPGQGLRLIYYSQIVNDFQKGDIAEGYSVSREKKESFPLTVTSAQKNPTAFYLCASSMDRGYGYTFGSGTRLTVV.

J is TRBJ2-2 and V is TRBV9, with 13 bases that match TRBD2. The junction had 5 bases not matched to a gene; V was cut back by 0 bases and J by 0 bases. The germline V gene has CDR1 SGDLS and CDR2 YYNGEE. This CDR3 contains 19 residues. As DNA, the CDR3 is TGTGCCAGCAGCGTAGGTTTCGGGACTAGCGGGGCGAACACCGGGGAGCTGTTTTTT. Translating gives CASSVGFGTSGANTGELFF.

The chain couples TRBV13 to TRBJ2-1, with 15 bases that match TRBD2. This CDR3 is built from 19 residues. Germline assignment: CDR1 PRHDT and CDR2 FYEKMQ (reference sequence). The ends lost 4 bases at V and 4 bases at J; junction bases unmatched: 11. CDR3 in DNA: TGTGCCAGCAGCTCCCCCAGGACTAGCGGGAGGGCCGTATACAATGAGCAGTTCTTC. Translated, it gives CASSSPRTSGRAVYNEQFF.

The genes are TRBV7-9 and TRBJ2-7; a possible D gene is TRBD1 (6 bases). Germline V CDR1 and CDR2: SEHNR, FQNEAQ (reference sequence). The CDR3 covers 13 residues. V lost 5 bases to trimming and J lost 5 bases, with 13 bases between them. Here the CDR3 reads CASSAAYRDEQYF. For the CDR3, the DNA is TGTGCCAGCAGCGCCGCATACAGGGACGAGCAGTACTTC. The variable domain in full, with the rest retrieved from reference TRBV7-9 and TRBJ2-7, is DTGVSQNPRHKITKRGQNVTFRCDPISEHNRLYWYRQTLGQGPEFLTYFQNEAQLEKSRLLSDRFSAERPKGSFSTLEIQRTEQGDSAMYLCASSAAYRDEQYFGPGTRLTVT.

The J gene is TRBJ2-5, the V gene TRBV7-9, with TRBD2 matching over 10 bases. The CDR3 is made up of 14 amino acids. V shed 6 bases and J 2 bases; nucleotides not matched to a gene: 3. Germline assignment: CDR1 SEHNR and CDR2 FQNEAQ (reference sequence). This CDR3 reads CASRGLAEQETQYF. The CDR3 nucleotides read TGTGCCAGCAGAGGACTAGCGGAACAAGAGACCCAGTACTTC. Using reference TRBV7-9 and TRBJ2-5 for the parts outside the CDR3, the full variable domain is DTGVSQNPRHKITKRGQNVTFRCDPISEHNRLYWYRQTLGQGPEFLTYFQNEAQLEKSRLLSDRFSAERPKGSFSTLEIQRTEQGDSAMYLCASRGLAEQETQYFGPGTRLLVL.

V is TRBV25-1 and J is TRBJ2-2; D perhaps matches TRBD1 (5 bases). Germline CDR1 and CDR2: MGHDK and SYGVNS. The V gene lost 3 bases and the J gene lost 6 bases, with 17 bases spanning the gap. The CDR3 is made up of 16 amino acids. CDR3 residues: CASSDSSGRVAGELFF. CDR3 DNA: TGTGCCAGCAGTGATAGTTCGGGCAGGGTGGCCGGGGAGCTGTTTTTT.

Only one count was recorded for this clone. The chain employs TRBV27 and TRBJ1-5, with D uncertain. The CDR3 is made up of 12 amino acids. Trimming left V 8 bases short and J 9 bases short, with 14 bases between. From germline, CDR1 is MNHEY and CDR2 SMNVEV (reference sequence). This chain's CDR3 is CASGGEWGPQHF. CDR3 DNA sequence: TGTGCCAGCGGAGGCGAATGGGGGCCCCAGCATTTT.

This sequence joins TRBV28 and TRBJ1-5; TRBD1 is a possible D gene (5 bases). Trimming cost V 4 bases and J 6 bases, with 16 bases left between them. Looked up from germline, CDR1 is MDHEN and CDR2 is SYDVKM. The CDR3 sequence is 15 residues long. The CDR3 DNA sequence: TGTGCCAGCAGTTCCTCACAACGGGGGAGTCAGCCCCAGCATTTT. Translating gives CASSSSQRGSQPQHF.